This T cell receptor beta chain was captured in a study of regulatory T cells in long-lasting Graves disease. HTBI primers from iRepertoire and Arm-PCR of CDR3 regions yielded the TCR beta libraries. TCRdb recomputed calls from the multiplex PCR reads with MiXCR, one row per CDR3 protein. This table holds 600,000 to 650,000 distinct CDR3 sequences, 16% found once. This clonotype was counted many times. Its target is unknown. Time point given: newly diagnosed GD, antithyroid drugs for less than 3 months. The TCR library was made from RNA that had been extracted from PBMCs in TRIzol. Findings and limits, study-wide: Study was limited to peripheral blood, excluding thyroid tissue.

V dropped 5 bases and J dropped 4 bases, with 14 bases sitting between them. Germline V gene lookup returns CDR1 SEHNR and CDR2 FQNEAQ (reference sequence). The CDR3 totals 14 residues. These data are also associated with another study on T cells in Graves' hyperthyroidism and ophthalmopathy. This second report adds: Most expanded thyroid clonotypes above 0.001 recurred in blood.

The source is a woman in her 30s with Graves disease. The sample consisted of peripheral blood mononuclear cells (PBMCs), taken at new diagnosis, from a patient treated with antithyroid drugs. This chain uses TRBV7-9 with TRBJ2-5, with D possibly being TRBD2 (6 bases). The CDR3 region is CASSPGLGGETQYF. CDR3 DNA: TGTGCCAGCAGCCCGGGACTCGGGGGAGAGACCCAGTACTTC.